Listed here are 5 T cell receptor beta chains from one sample, sequenced in a study of blood T cell repertoires in COVID-19. Profiled with immunoSEQ multiplex PCR; TCRdb holds only in-frame clones, not every one. The table lists 250,000 to 350,000 clones, around nine tenths of them singletons. Sequencing was performed on peripheral blood. The receptors come from a woman aged 55 to 70 with acute or convalescent COVID-19.

The V gene is TRBV27, the J gene TRBJ2-7; D might be TRBD1 (6 bases). Trimming stripped 0 bases from V and 2 bases from J, with 14 bases between. CDR1 and CDR2 from the germline V gene are MNHEY and SMNVEV (reference sequence). The CDR3 is made up of 16 amino acids. CDR3 in amino acids: CASSLSGQGPTYEQYF. The CDR3 bases are TGTGCCAGCAGTTTATCAGGCCAGGGGCCTACCTACGAGCAGTACTTC.

This chain links TRBV6-5 with TRBJ2-1; possible D gene TRBD1, 6 bases. Germline CDR1 and CDR2: MNHEY and SVGAGI. V lost 5 bases and J lost 12, with 11 bases in between. The CDR3 loop spans 11 amino acids. The CDR3 coding sequence is TGTGCCAGCAGTAATGCCAGGGGGCAGTTCTTC. Translating it yields CASSNARGQFF.

The CDR3 coding sequence is TGTGCCAGCAGCTTTAATCCTAATGAAAAACTGTTTTTT. Encoded protein: CASSFNPNEKLFF. V usage is TRBV7-6 and J usage is TRBJ1-4; D is unresolved. This CDR3 spans 13 amino acids. V lost 3 bases and J lost 3, with 5 bases in between. In germline, CDR1 is SGHVS, CDR2 FNYEAQ.

J is TRBJ1-1 and V is TRBV30; 12 bases line up with TRBD1. Germline V gives CDR1 GTSNPN, CDR2 SVGIG (reference sequence). CDR3 length equals 13 residues. Trimming removed 3 bases from V and 6 bases from J; junction bases left unmatched: 2. The CDR3 sequence: CAWRGQGAAEAFF. CDR3 DNA: TGTGCCTGGAGGGGACAGGGGGCGGCTGAAGCTTTCTTT.

The rearrangement links TRBV5-4 to TRBJ2-7, with TRBD1 matching 8 bases. Trimming cost V 3 bases and J 1 base; bases outside gene matches: 3. Germline CDR1 SGHNT, CDR2 YYREEE (reference sequence). The CDR3 is made up of 14 amino acids. CDR3 loop: CASSSWTGSYEQYF. The DNA of the CDR3 is TGTGCCAGCAGCTCCTGGACAGGGTCCTACGAGCAGTACTTC.